This is a list of T cell receptor beta chains from one sample in a study of cytomegalovirus exposure and HLA in healthy donors. Generated by immunoSEQ multiplex PCR, the TCRdb table keeps only in-frame clones and is missing some. The sample holds 180,000 or so clones, 86% seen once. Sequenced: PBMCs. Receptors were obtained from a woman aged 30 to 39 in good health and CMV-seronegative. CDR3s include the opening cysteine and the closing phenylalanine or tryptophan. The D gene is left open where the match is weak. The listing skips clone size in some rows; elsewhere it reads once, few, many or a size class.

V gene: TRBV12-5; D gene: TRBD1; J gene: TRBJ1-2; clone size: -; CDR3 DNA: TGTGCTAGTGGTTTGGTCCCGGGACAGGGGCCCTATGGCTACACCTTC; CDR3 protein: CASGLVPGQGPYGYTF
V gene: TRBV15; D gene: TRBD2; J gene: TRBJ2-3; clone size: -; CDR3 DNA: TGTGCCACCAGCAGAGAGCTAGCGGGACTCACAGATACGCAGTATTTT; CDR3 protein: CATSRELAGLTDTQYF
V gene: TRBV7-9; D gene: -; J gene: TRBJ2-1; clone size: -; CDR3 DNA: TGTGCCAGCAGGACCGGACTGGGGATAAATGAGCAGTTCTTC; CDR3 protein: CASRTGLGINEQFF
V gene: TRBV4-1; D gene: TRBD1; J gene: TRBJ2-1; clone size: -; CDR3 DNA: TGCGCCAGCAGCCAAGTCATCACAGGGGATAATGAGCAGTTCTTC; CDR3 protein: CASSQVITGDNEQFF
V gene: TRBV6-5; D gene: -; J gene: TRBJ1-5; clone size: -; CDR3 DNA: TGTGCCAGCAGTTCGGGAACCCGGCAGCCCCAGCATTTT; CDR3 protein: CASSSGTRQPQHF
V gene: TRBV7-7; D gene: -; J gene: TRBJ2-7; clone size: -; CDR3 DNA: TGTGCTAGCAGTAGATCGGACAGCTACGAGCAGTACTTC; CDR3 protein: CASSRSDSYEQYF
V gene: TRBV29-1; D gene: -; J gene: TRBJ2-1; clone size: -; CDR3 DNA: TGCAGCCTTTGGGAGGGGGGTGAGCAGTTCTTC; CDR3 protein: CSLWEGGEQFF
V gene: TRBV6-6; D gene: TRBD2; J gene: TRBJ2-2; clone size: -; CDR3 DNA: TGTGCCAGCAGTTACAGGGACTACCTGAACACCGGGGAGCTGTTTTTT; CDR3 protein: CASSYRDYLNTGELFF
V gene: TRBV19; D gene: TRBD2; J gene: TRBJ2-1; clone size: -; CDR3 DNA: TGTGCCAGTAGTCGACAGTCAACTAGCGGGGGCAATGAGCAGTTCTTC; CDR3 protein: CASSRQSTSGGNEQFF
V gene: TRBV18; D gene: TRBD1; J gene: TRBJ2-7; clone size: few; CDR3 DNA: TGTGCCAGCTCACCAGGAGGACAGGGGGACGAGCAGTACTTC; CDR3 protein: CASSPGGQGDEQYF
V gene: TRBV6-5; D gene: -; J gene: TRBJ1-5; clone size: -; CDR3 DNA: TGTGCCAGCAGTGGACGACAGAGCAATCAGCCCCAGCATTTT; CDR3 protein: CASSGRQSNQPQHF
V gene: TRBV27; D gene: TRBD1; J gene: TRBJ2-4; clone size: once; CDR3 DNA: TGTGCCAGCAGTTTGTGGACAGGGGCTTCTCACATTCAGTACTTC; CDR3 protein: CASSLWTGASHIQYF
V gene: TRBV14; D gene: -; J gene: TRBJ2-1; clone size: -; CDR3 DNA: TGTGCCAGCAGCCAAGCCGGGAGAGAGCAGTTCTTC; CDR3 protein: CASSQAGREQFF
V gene: TRBV29-1; D gene: -; J gene: TRBJ2-7; clone size: -; CDR3 DNA: TGCAGCGTTCTTGACAGCTACGAGCAGTACTTC; CDR3 protein: CSVLDSYEQYF
V gene: TRBV19; D gene: -; J gene: TRBJ2-7; clone size: -; CDR3 DNA: TGTGCCAGTAGCCCCCGGGAAGGGCCCTACGAGCAGTACTTC; CDR3 protein: CASSPREGPYEQYF
V gene: TRBV28; D gene: -; J gene: TRBJ1-6; clone size: -; CDR3 DNA: TGTGCCAGCAGTTTAGGCCAGGGTAATACTCCTGGTTCACCCCTCCACTTT; CDR3 protein: CASSLGQGNTPGSPLHF
V gene: TRBV5-1; D gene: -; J gene: TRBJ2-1; clone size: -; CDR3 DNA: TGCGCCAGCAGCCCCCCGGGGGTTCCCTCGGGTGAGCAGTTCTTC; CDR3 protein: CASSPPGVPSGEQFF
V gene: TRBV7-3; D gene: -; J gene: TRBJ2-2; clone size: -; CDR3 DNA: TGTGCCAGCAGTCACGACCCAGGGGCGCCCGGGGAGCTGTTTTTT; CDR3 protein: CASSHDPGAPGELFF
V gene: TRBV5-5; D gene: TRBD1; J gene: TRBJ1-5; clone size: -; CDR3 DNA: TGTGCCAGCAGCGCCGGGACAGGAGGGTCATATAGCAATCAGCCCCAGCATTTT; CDR3 protein: CASSAGTGGSYSNQPQHF
V gene: TRBV11-2; D gene: -; J gene: TRBJ2-3; clone size: -; CDR3 DNA: TGTGCCAGCAGCTTAGGGGGGCGCACAGATACGCAGTATTTT; CDR3 protein: CASSLGGRTDTQYF